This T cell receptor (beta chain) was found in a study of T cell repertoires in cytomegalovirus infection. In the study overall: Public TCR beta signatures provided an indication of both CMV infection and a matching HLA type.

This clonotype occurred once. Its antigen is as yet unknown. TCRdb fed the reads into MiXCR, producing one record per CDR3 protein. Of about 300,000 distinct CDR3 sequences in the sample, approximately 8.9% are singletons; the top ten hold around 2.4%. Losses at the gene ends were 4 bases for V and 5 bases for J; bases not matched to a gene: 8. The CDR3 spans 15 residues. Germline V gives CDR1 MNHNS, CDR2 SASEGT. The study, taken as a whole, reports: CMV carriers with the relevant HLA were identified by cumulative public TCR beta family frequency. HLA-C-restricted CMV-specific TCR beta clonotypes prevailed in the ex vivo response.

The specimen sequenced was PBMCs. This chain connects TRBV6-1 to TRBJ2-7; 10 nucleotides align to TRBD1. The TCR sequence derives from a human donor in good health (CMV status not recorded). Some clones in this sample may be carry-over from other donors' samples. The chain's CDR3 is CASSAPGTGVNEQYF. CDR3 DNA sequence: TGTGCCAGCAGTGCCCCCGGGACAGGGGTGAACGAGCAGTACTTC.